The 19 T cell receptor beta chains below come from one sample, sequenced in a study of CD4+ T cells in melanoma. TCRdb's table, derived via immunoSEQ multiplex PCR, lists solely in-frame clones and lacks some. Of fewer than 55,000 clones in the sample, 85% to 90% were seen once. The sequenced material came from peripheral blood. These receptors were taken from a human donor with melanoma.

The chain carries TRBV4-2 and TRBJ1-3; D call uncertain. Per germline, CDR1 LGHNA and CDR2 YNFKEQ. The CDR3 length is 16 residues. Trimming removed 0 bases at V and 4 bases at J, with 13 bases between. The DNA for the CDR3 is TGTGCCAGCAGCCAAGATGGGGAGGGATCCGGAAACACCATATATTTT. It codes for CASSQDGEGSGNTIYF.

This chain links TRBV5-1 with TRBJ2-2; TRBD1 matches at 8 bases. The CDR3 consists of 13 residues. Unmatched junction bases numbered 2, after V lost 9 bases and J lost 1 base. Germline CDR1 SGHRS, CDR2 YFSETQ. CDR3 amino acids: CATGTGNTGELFF. The DNA of the CDR3 is TGCGCCACCGGGACAGGGAACACCGGGGAGCTGTTTTTT.

The chain links TRBV7-2 to TRBJ1-1, with D possibly being TRBD1 (6 bases). This CDR3 is built from 15 residues. Germline values: CDR1 SGHTA, CDR2 FQGNSA. The V end lost 7 bases, the J end lost 0 bases, and 15 bases lay between the germline ends. CDR3 region: CASTEQGRMNTEAFF. Here the CDR3 DNA reads TGTGCCAGCACCGAACAGGGAAGGATGAACACTGAAGCTTTCTTT.

The V gene is TRBV6-5, the J gene TRBJ1-5; D not resolved. The V gene's germline CDR1 is MNHEY and CDR2 SVGAGI. V was clipped by 6 bases and J by 2 bases, with 11 bases between them. The CDR3 consists of 14 residues. The CDR3 spells CASRSPVGNQPQHF. The CDR3 nucleotides read TGTGCCAGCAGAAGTCCTGTTGGCAATCAGCCCCAGCATTTT.

The gene calls are TRBV11-1 and TRBJ2-1; 10 nucleotides line up with TRBD1. The germline V gene has CDR1 SGHAT and CDR2 FQDESV (reference sequence). The CDR3 sequence is 15 residues long. The V gene end was trimmed by 6 bases and the J gene end by 2 bases; junction bases not matched to a gene: 4. This chain's CDR3 is CASRKGTGAYNEQFF. For the CDR3, the DNA is TGTGCCAGCAGAAAAGGGACAGGGGCCTACAATGAGCAGTTCTTC.

This sequence joins TRBV18 and TRBJ1-2; the D gene is possibly TRBD1 (5 bases). The CDR3 has 15 amino acids. V was clipped by 4 bases and J by 8 bases, with 20 bases between them. Germline assignment: CDR1 KGHSH and CDR2 LQKENI. The CDR3 DNA reads TGTGCCAGCTCACTCCAAAGAGCGCAGGGAGAAGGCTACACCTTC. Translation: CASSLQRAQGEGYTF.

V usage is TRBV6-1 and J usage is TRBJ1-3; perhaps TRBD1 as D (5 bases). This CDR3 is built from 14 residues. Germline CDR1 reads MNHNS; CDR2 reads SASEGT. V was cut by 10 bases and J by 1 base, with 14 bases left in between. CDR3 sequence (DNA): TGTGCCATTCTAGTCGGGACGTCTGGAAACACCATATATTTT. Amino acids: CAILVGTSGNTIYF.

This clone was observed a single time. V is TRBV19 and J is TRBJ2-7, with a tentative D call TRBD1 (6 bases). Deletions cut 4 bases from V and 3 bases from J, with 10 bases between. Germline values: CDR1 LNHDA, CDR2 SQIVND (reference sequence). The CDR3 length is 13 residues. The CDR3 sequence is CASSTGQNYEQYF. The CDR3 nucleotides read TGTGCCAGTAGTACTGGACAGAACTACGAGCAGTACTTC.

The chain uses TRBV10-3 and TRBJ2-7, with 8 bases lining up with TRBD1. Per germline, CDR1 ENHRY and CDR2 SYGVKD. The CDR3 sequence is 13 residues long. The V gene end was trimmed by 3 bases and the J gene end by 5 bases; junction bases not matched to a gene: 3. CDR3 in amino acids: CAISEEQGDEQYF. CDR3 DNA: TGTGCCATCAGTGAAGAACAGGGGGACGAGCAGTACTTC.

This chain links TRBV10-3 with TRBJ2-7; D not resolved. Germline V gives CDR1 ENHRY, CDR2 SYGVKD. This CDR3 spans 16 amino acids. V lost 7 bases, J lost 1 base, and 20 bases lay in between. The CDR3 sequence: CAIMGGEPPLSYEQYF. The CDR3 bases are TGTGCCATCATGGGTGGCGAACCACCCCTATCCTACGAGCAGTACTTC.

This clone turned up a few times. In nucleotides, the CDR3 is TGTGCCAGCAGTGAAGACCAGGGTGGTGGAAACACCATATATTTT. Amino acids: CASSEDQGGGNTIYF. The chain couples TRBV6-1 to TRBJ1-3, with D possibly being TRBD1 (5 bases). The CDR3 covers 15 residues. Trimming stripped 1 base from V and 3 bases from J, with 10 bases between. Germline V gene data show CDR1 as MNHNS and CDR2 as SASEGT.

The CDR3 bases are TGTGCCAGCAGTGAAGGACAGTCTGAAGCTTTCTTT. Translation: CASSEGQSEAFF. J is TRBJ1-1 and V is TRBV2; perhaps TRBD1 as D (5 bases). CDR3 length: 12 amino acids. V lost 1 base and J lost 6, with 6 bases in between. CDR1 is SNHLY, CDR2 FYNNEI, per germline.

The chain uses TRBV7-3 and TRBJ2-3; 8 nucleotides agree with TRBD2. The V gene's germline CDR1 is SGHTA and CDR2 FQGTGA. J gave up 5 bases and V 5 bases, and 15 bases lay outside the gene matches. This CDR3 has 17 residues. For the CDR3, the DNA is TGTGCCAGCAGCCTTGAGGGGATGGCGGGGGGTCGAGATACGCAGTATTTT. It codes for CASSLEGMAGGRDTQYF.

The chain joins TRBV6-1 to TRBJ1-2, with D uncertain. Deletions cut 0 bases from V and 0 bases from J, with 8 bases between. The CDR3 is 15 amino acids. Germline-derived CDR1 and CDR2 are MNHNS and SASEGT. The chain's CDR3 is CASSEASGANYGYTF. For the CDR3, the DNA is TGTGCCAGCAGTGAAGCGTCGGGTGCTAACTATGGCTACACCTTC.

The chain carries TRBV28 and TRBJ2-1; 11 nucleotides line up with TRBD2. Germline V CDR1 and CDR2: MDHEN, SYDVKM. The CDR3 has 18 amino acids. The junction had 14 bases not matched to a gene; V was cut back by 0 bases and J by 10 bases. The CDR3 region is CASSLWTSGASITMEQFF. DNA of the CDR3: TGTGCCAGCAGTTTATGGACTAGCGGGGCGTCGATTACAATGGAGCAGTTCTTC.

The rearrangement joins TRBV11-2 to TRBJ2-5; D is unclear. The CDR3 covers 15 residues. Per germline, CDR1 SGHAT and CDR2 FQNNGV. V was clipped by 1 base and J by 3 bases, with 12 bases between them. The CDR3: CASSLGGVTEETQYF. CDR3 in DNA: TGTGCCAGCAGCTTAGGTGGAGTAACCGAAGAGACCCAGTACTTC.

This rearrangement joins TRBV5-1 to TRBJ2-2; the D gene is possibly TRBD2 (5 bases). The V gene's germline CDR1 is SGHRS and CDR2 YFSETQ. The CDR3 is made up of 12 amino acids. V was trimmed by 7 bases and J by 7 bases, leaving 11 bases between them. The CDR3: CASLAEDGELFF. In DNA, the CDR3 is TGCGCCAGCCTTGCGGAGGACGGGGAGCTGTTTTTT.

The chain carries TRBV5-6 and TRBJ1-1; 11 bases are shared with TRBD1. The CDR3 extends over 15 amino acids. With V trimmed by 4 bases and J by 5 bases, 7 bases remained unmatched. Looked up from germline, CDR1 is SGHDT and CDR2 is YYEEEE. The CDR3 spells CASSKSGTGGTEAFF. The CDR3 coding sequence is TGTGCCAGCAGCAAGTCTGGGACAGGGGGGACTGAAGCTTTCTTT.

The J gene is TRBJ2-7, the V gene TRBV2; D not certain. Trimming pared 1 base from V and 3 bases from J, leaving 1 base between. The germline CDR1 and CDR2 sequences are SNHLY and FYNNEI. This CDR3 spans 11 amino acids. The CDR3 loop is CASSEDYEQYF. CDR3 sequence (DNA): TGTGCCAGCAGTGAAGACTACGAGCAGTACTTC. Full variable domain (outside the CDR3, taken from reference TRBV2 and TRBJ2-7): EPEVTQTPSHQVTQMGQEVILRCVPISNHLYFYWYRQILGQKVEFLVSFYNNEISEKSEIFDDQFSVERPDGSNFTLKIRSTKLEDSAMYFCASSEDYEQYFGPGTRLTVT.